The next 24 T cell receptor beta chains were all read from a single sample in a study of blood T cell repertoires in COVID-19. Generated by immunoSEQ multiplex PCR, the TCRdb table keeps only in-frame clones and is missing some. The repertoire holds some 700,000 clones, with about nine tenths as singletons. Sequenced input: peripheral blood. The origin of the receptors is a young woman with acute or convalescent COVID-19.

The CDR3 nucleotides read TGTGCCAGCAGTGAAATAAGGATAAACTACTCCTACAATGAGCAGTTCTTC. Its translation is CASSEIRINYSYNEQFF. The chain has TRBV2 and TRBJ2-1; no definite D call. The V gene's germline CDR1 is SNHLY and CDR2 FYNNEI. The CDR3 length is 17 residues. The V and J ends lost 2 bases and 0 bases respectively, with 14 bases between them.

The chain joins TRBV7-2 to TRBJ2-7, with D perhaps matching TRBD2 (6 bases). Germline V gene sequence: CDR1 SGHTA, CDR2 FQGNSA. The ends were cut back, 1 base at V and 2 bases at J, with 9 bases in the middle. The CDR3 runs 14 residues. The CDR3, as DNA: TGTGCCAGCAGCTTAGAGGGAGGAACCTACGAGCAGTACTTC. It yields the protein CASSLEGGTYEQYF.

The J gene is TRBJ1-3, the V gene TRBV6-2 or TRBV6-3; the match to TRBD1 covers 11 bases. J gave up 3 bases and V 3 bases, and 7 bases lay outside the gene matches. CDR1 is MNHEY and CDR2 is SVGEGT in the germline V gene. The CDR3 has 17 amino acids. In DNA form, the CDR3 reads TGTGCCAGCAGTTATCTGGACAGGGGGCAGGTTGGAAACACCATATATTTT. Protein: CASSYLDRGQVGNTIYF.

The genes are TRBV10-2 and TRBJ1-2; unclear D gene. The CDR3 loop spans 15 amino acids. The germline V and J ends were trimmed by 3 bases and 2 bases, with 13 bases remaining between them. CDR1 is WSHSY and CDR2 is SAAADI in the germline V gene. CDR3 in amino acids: CASSDHGGKNYGYTF. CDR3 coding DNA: TGCGCCAGCAGTGATCATGGAGGGAAGAACTATGGCTACACCTTC.

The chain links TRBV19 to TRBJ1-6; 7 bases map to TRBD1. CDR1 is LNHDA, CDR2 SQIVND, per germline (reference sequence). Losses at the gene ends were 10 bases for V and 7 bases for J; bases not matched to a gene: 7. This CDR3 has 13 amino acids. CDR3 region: CATDTGVNSPLHF. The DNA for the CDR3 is TGTGCCACGGACACAGGGGTAAATTCACCCCTCCACTTT.

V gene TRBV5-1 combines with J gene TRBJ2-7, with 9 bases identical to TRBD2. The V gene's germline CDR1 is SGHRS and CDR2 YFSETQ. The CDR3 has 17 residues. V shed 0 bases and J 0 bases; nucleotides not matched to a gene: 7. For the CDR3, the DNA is TGCGCCAGCAGCTTGGGTCGGTCTAGCGGGGCCTCCTACGAGCAGTACTTC. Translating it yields CASSLGRSSGASYEQYF.

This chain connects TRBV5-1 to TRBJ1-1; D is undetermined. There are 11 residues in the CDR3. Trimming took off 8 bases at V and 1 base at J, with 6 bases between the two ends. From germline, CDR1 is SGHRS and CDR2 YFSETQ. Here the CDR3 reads CASRGNTEAFF. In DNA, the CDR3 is TGCGCCAGTAGAGGGAACACTGAAGCTTTCTTT.

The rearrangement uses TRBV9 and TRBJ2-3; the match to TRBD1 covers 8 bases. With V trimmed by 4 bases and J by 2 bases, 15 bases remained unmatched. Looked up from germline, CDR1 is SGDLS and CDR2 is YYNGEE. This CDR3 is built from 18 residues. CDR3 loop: CASSPSLGGTGPTDTQYF. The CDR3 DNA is TGTGCCAGCAGCCCCTCCCTTGGGGGGACAGGACCCACAGATACGCAGTATTTT.

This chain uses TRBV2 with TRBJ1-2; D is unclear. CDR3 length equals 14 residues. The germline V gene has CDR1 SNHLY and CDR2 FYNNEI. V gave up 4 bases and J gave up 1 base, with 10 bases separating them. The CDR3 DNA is TGTGCCAGCAGTGTCGAGGGATTTAACTATGGCTACACCTTC. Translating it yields CASSVEGFNYGYTF.

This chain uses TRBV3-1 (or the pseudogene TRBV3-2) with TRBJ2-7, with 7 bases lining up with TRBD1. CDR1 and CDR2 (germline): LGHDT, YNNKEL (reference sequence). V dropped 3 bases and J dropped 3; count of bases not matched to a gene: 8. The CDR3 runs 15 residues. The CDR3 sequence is CASSHPDREYYEQYF. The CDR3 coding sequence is TGTGCCAGCAGCCATCCCGACAGGGAATACTACGAGCAGTACTTC.

The CDR3 sequence is CASSSVVDRGVPGANVLTF. The CDR3 coding sequence is TGTGCCAGCAGTTCCGTCGTTGACAGGGGTGTCCCTGGGGCCAACGTCCTGACTTTC. V is TRBV28 and J is TRBJ2-6, with 8 bases that match TRBD1. V was clipped by 4 bases and J by 2 bases; unmatched bases: 13. The CDR3 sequence is 19 residues long. Germline values: CDR1 MDHEN, CDR2 SYDVKM.

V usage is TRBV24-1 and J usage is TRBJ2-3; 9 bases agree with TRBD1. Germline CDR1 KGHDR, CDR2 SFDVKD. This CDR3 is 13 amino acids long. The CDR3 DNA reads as TGTGCTACAGGGGGCGCGGGGACAGATACGCAGTATTTT. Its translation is CATGGAGTDTQYF.

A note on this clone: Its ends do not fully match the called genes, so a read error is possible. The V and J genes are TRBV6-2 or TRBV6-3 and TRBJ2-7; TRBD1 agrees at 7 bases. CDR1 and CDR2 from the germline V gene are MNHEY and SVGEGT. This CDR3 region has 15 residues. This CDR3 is CASSYSRGGVYEQYF. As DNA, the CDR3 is TGTGCCAGCAGCTACTCCCGAGGGGGCGTCTACGAGCAGTACTTC.

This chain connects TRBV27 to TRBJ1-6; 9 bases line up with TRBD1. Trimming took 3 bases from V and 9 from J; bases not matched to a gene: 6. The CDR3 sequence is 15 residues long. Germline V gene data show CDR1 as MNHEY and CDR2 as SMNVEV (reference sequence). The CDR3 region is CASSFGTGLSSPLHF. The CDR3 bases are TGTGCCAGCAGTTTCGGGACAGGGCTAAGTTCACCCCTCCACTTT.

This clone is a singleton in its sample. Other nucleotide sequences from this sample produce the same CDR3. The CDR3 sequence: CASSLGGSYGYTF. The CDR3 DNA sequence: TGTGCCAGCAGCTTAGGCGGGTCCTATGGCTACACCTTC. The rearrangement joins TRBV11-2 to TRBJ1-2; the D is unclear. The V end lost 1 base, the J end lost 4 bases, and 7 bases lay between the germline ends. The CDR3 runs to 13 residues. Germline assignment: CDR1 SGHAT and CDR2 FQNNGV.

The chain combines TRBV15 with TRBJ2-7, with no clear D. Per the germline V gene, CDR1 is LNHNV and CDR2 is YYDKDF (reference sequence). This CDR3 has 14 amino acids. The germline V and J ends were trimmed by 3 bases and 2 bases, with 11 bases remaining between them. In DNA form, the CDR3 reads TGTGCCACCAGCAGTGGGTCCAGGACCTACGAGCAGTACTTC. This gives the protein CATSSGSRTYEQYF. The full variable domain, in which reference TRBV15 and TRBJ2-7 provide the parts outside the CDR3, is DAMVIQNPRYQVTQFGKPVTLSCSQTLNHNVMYWYQQKSSQAPKLLFHYYDKDFNNEADTPDNFQSRRPNTSFCFLDIRSPGLGDTAMYLCATSSGSRTYEQYFGPGTRLTVT.

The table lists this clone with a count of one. CDR3 loop: CASSQDNWEETQYF. In nucleotides, the CDR3 is TGTGCCAGCAGCCAAGATAACTGGGAGGAGACCCAGTACTTC. V gene TRBV3-1 (or the pseudogene TRBV3-2) combines with J gene TRBJ2-5; possible D gene TRBD2, 5 bases. V was trimmed by 0 bases and J by 5 bases, leaving 10 bases between them. The CDR3 contains 14 residues. The germline CDR1 and CDR2 sequences are LGHDT and YNNKEL (reference sequence).

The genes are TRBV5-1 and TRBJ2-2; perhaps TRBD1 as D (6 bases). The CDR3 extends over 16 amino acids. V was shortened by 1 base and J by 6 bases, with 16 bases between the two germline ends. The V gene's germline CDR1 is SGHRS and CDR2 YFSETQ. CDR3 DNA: TGCGCCAGCAGCTTGTGGTCCAGGGGCAATGCCGGGGAGCTGTTTTTT. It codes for CASSLWSRGNAGELFF. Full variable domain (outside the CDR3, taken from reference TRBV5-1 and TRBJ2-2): KAGVTQTPRYLIKTRGQQVTLSCSPISGHRSVSWYQQTPGQGLQFLFEYFSETQRNKGNFPGRFSGRQFSNSRSEMNVSTLELGDSALYLCASSLWSRGNAGELFFGEGSRLTVL.

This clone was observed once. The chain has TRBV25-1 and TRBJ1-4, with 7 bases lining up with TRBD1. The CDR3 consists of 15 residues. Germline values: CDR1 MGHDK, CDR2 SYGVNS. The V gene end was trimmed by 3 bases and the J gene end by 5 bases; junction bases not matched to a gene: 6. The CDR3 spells CASSDPGGPNEKLFF. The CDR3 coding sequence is TGTGCCAGCAGTGACCCAGGGGGGCCGAATGAAAAACTGTTTTTT.

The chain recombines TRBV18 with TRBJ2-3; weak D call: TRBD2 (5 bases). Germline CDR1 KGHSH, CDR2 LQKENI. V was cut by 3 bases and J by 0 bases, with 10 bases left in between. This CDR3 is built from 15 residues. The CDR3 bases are TGTGCCAGCTCACCCTGGACTCAGAGCACAGATACGCAGTATTTT. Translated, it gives CASSPWTQSTDTQYF.

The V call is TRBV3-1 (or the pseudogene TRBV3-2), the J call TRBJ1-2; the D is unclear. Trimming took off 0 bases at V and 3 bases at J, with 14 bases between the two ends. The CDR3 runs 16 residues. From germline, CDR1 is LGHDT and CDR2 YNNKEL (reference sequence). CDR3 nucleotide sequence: TGTGCCAGCAGCCAAGAGCTGGGAGGGCGCTACTATGGCTACACCTTC. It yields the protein CASSQELGGRYYGYTF.

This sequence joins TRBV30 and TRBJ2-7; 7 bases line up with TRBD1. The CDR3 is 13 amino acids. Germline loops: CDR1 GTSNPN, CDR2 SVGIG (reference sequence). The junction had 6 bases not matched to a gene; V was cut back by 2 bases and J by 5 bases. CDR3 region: CAWSWTGRDEQYF. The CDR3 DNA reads TGTGCCTGGAGTTGGACAGGTAGGGACGAGCAGTACTTC.

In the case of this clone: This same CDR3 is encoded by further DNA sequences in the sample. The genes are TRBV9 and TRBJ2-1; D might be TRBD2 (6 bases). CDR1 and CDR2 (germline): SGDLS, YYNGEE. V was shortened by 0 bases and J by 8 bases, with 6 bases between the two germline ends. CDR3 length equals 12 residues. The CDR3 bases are TGTGCCAGCAGCGTAGGCGGGGATGAGCAGTTCTTC. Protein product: CASSVGGDEQFF.

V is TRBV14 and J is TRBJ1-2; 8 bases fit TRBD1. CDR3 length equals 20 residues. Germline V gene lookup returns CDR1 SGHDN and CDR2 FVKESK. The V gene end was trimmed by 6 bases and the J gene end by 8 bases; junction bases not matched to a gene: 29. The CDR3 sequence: CASSPRTGTILLPKTEGYTF. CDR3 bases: TGTGCCAGCAGTCCCCGGACAGGGACGATCCTATTACCTAAAACGGAGGGCTACACCTTC.